This T cell receptor beta chain appears in the sequencing data of a study of T cell changes during pregnancy in multiple sclerosis. The data were produced by immunoSEQ multiplex PCR, yet TCRdb's version contains in-frame clones alone and is incomplete. The data hold 100,000 or so clones, with 85% to 95% observed a single time. V lost 3 bases, J lost 5 bases, and 17 bases lay in between. The germline V gene has CDR1 SGHDN and CDR2 FVKESK. This CDR3 is 15 amino acids long. The gene calls are TRBV14 and TRBJ2-7; tentatively, D is TRBD2 (6 bases). The sample in question was peripheral blood, obtained after pregnancy. The TCR originated in a female donor in good health, enrolled as a control in a pregnancy study. This chain's CDR3 is CASSHPAGTPHEQYF. The DNA of the CDR3 is TGTGCCAGCAGCCACCCTGCGGGGACCCCCCACGAGCAGTACTTC. The variable domain in full, completed from reference TRBV14 and TRBJ2-7, reads EAGVTQFPSHSVIEKGQTVTLRCDPISGHDNLYWYRRVMGKEIKFLLHFVKESKQDESGMPNNRFLAERTGGTYSTLKVQPAELEDSGVYFCASSHPAGTPHEQYFGPGTRLTVT.